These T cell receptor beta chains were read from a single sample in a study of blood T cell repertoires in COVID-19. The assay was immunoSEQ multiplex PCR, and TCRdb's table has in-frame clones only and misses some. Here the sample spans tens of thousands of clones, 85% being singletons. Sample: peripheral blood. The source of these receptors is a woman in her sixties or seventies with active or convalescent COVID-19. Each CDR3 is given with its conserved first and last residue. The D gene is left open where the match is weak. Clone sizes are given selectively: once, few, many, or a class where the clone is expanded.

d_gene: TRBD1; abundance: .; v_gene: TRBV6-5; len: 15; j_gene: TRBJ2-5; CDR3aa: CASGTYRGQQETQYF; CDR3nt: TGTGCCAGCGGAACCTACAGGGGGCAACAAGAGACCCAGTACTTC
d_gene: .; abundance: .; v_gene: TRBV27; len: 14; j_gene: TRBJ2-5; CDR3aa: CASNDLAGRETQYF; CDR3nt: TGTGCCAGCAATGATCTTGCGGGGCGAGAGACCCAGTACTTC
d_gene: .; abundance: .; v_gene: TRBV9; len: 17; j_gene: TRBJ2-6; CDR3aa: CASSPRGGAPGANVLTF; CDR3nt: TGTGCCAGCAGCCCTCGAGGAGGGGCCCCTGGGGCCAACGTCCTGACTTTC
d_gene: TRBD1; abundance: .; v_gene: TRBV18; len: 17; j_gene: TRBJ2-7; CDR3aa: CASSRSAPGQTTYEQYF; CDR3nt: TGTGCCAGCTCACGGTCGGCGCCGGGACAGACAACCTACGAGCAGTACTTC
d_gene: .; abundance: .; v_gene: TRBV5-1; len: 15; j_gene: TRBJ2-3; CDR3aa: CASSPGTLSTDTQYF; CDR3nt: TGCGCCAGCAGCCCAGGGACACTAAGCACAGATACGCAGTATTTT
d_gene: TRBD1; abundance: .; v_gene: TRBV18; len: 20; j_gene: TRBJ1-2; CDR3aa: CASSPTTGSGQGSFNYGYTF; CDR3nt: TGTGCCAGCTCACCAACGACGGGCTCAGGACAGGGGTCCTTCAACTATGGCTACACCTTC
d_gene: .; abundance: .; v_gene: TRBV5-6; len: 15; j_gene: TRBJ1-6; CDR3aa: CASSFGRFYNSPLHF; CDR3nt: TGTGCCAGCAGCTTCGGCAGGTTCTATAATTCACCCCTCCACTTT
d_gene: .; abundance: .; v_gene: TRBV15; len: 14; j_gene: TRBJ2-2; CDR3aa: CATSPMLPTGELFF; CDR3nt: TGTGCCACCAGCCCGATGCTACCCACCGGGGAGCTGTTTTTT
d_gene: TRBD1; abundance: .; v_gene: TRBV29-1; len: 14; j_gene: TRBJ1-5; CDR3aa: CSVEVGGGGQPQHF; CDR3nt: TGCAGCGTTGAAGTTGGAGGGGGCGGTCAGCCCCAGCATTTT
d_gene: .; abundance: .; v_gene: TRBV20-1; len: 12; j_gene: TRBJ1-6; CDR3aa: CSASGPNSPLHF; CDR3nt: TGCAGTGCTAGTGGGCCGAATTCACCCCTCCACTTT
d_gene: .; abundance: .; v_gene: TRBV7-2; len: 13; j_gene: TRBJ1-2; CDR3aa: CASSLDASYGYTF; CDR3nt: TGTGCCAGCAGCTTAGATGCGAGCTATGGCTACACCTTC
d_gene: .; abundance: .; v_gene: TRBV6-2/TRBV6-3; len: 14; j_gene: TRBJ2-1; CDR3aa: CASSSTGEYNEQFF; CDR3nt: TGTGCCAGCAGTTCGACCGGGGAGTACAATGAGCAGTTCTTC
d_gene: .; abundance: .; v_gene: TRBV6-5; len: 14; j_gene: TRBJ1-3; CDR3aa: CASSQGTEGNTIYF; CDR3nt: TGTGCCAGCAGCCAGGGTACGGAAGGAAACACCATATATTTT
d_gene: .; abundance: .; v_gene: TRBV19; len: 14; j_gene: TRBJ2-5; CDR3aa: CASSIGGVWETQYF; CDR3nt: TGTGCCAGTAGTATAGGGGGGGTATGGGAGACCCAGTACTTC
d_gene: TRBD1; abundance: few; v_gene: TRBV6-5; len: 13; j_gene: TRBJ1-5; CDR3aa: CASSTGAWGPQHF; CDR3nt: TGTGCCAGCAGTACAGGGGCATGGGGGCCCCAGCATTTT
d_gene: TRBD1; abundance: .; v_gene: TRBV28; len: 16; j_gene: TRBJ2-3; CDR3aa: CASSQLPGTGSDTQYF; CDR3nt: TGTGCCAGCAGCCAACTACCCGGGACAGGGTCAGATACGCAGTATTTT
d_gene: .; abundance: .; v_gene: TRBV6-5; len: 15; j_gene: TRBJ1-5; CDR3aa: CASSYSNNLNQPQHF; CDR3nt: TGTGCCAGCAGTTACTCGAACAACCTCAATCAGCCCCAGCATTTT
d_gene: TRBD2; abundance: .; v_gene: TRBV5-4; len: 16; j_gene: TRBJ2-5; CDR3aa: CASSSRTSGVQTTQYF; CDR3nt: TGTGCCAGCAGCTCGCGGACTAGCGGGGTGCAAACGACCCAGTACTTC
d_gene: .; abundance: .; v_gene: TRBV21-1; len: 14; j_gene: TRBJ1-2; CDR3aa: CASNPWPRVYGYTF; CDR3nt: TGTGCCAGCAATCCATGGCCGCGGGTCTATGGCTACACCTTC
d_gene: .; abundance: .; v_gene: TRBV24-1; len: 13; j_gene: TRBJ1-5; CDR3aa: CATSGRSNQPQHF; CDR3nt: TGTGCCACCAGTGGTCGTAGCAATCAGCCCCAGCATTTT
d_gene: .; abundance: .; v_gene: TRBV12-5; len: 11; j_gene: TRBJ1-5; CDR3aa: CASGVDQPQHF; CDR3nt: TGTGCTAGTGGCGTCGATCAGCCCCAGCATTTT
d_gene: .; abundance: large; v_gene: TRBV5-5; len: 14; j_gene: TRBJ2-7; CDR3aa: CASSLRGTDYEQYF; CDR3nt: TGTGCCAGCAGCTTGCGGGGGACAGACTACGAGCAGTACTTC
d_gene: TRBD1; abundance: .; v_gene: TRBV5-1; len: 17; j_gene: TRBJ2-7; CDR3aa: CASSLNGAGTGVYEQYF; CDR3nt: TGCGCCAGCAGCTTAAATGGGGCCGGGACAGGGGTCTACGAGCAGTACTTC
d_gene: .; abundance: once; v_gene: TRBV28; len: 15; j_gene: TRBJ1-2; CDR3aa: CASSSTAAGNYGYTF; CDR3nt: TGTGCCAGCAGTTCAACAGCAGCTGGGAACTATGGCTACACCTTC
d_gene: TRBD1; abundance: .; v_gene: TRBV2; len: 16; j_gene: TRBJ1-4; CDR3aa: CASRDRGPLTNEKLFF; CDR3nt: TGTGCCAGCCGGGACAGGGGGCCTTTAACTAATGAAAAACTGTTTTTT
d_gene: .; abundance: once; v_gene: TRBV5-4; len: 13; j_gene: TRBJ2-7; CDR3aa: CASSLAGTHEQYF; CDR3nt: TGTGCCAGCAGCTTGGCCGGGACTCACGAGCAGTACTTC
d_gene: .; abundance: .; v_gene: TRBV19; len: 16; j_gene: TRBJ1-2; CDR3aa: CASSVNGYGVNYGYTF; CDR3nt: TGTGCCAGTAGCGTCAATGGGTACGGGGTCAACTATGGCTACACCTTC